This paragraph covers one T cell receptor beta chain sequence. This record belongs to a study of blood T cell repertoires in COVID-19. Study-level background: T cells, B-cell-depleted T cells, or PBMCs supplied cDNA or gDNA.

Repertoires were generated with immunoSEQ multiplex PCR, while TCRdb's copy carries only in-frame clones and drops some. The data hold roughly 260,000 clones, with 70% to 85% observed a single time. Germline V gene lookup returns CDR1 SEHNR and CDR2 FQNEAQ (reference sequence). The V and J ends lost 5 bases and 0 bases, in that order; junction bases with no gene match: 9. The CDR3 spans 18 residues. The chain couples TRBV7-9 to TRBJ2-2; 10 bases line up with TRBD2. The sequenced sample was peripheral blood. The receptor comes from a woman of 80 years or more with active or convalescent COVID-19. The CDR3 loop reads CASSKSGGVAANTGELFF. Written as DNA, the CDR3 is TGTGCCAGCAGCAAAAGCGGGGGGGTCGCTGCGAACACCGGGGAGCTGTTTTTT.